The 14 T cell receptor beta chains reported below all come from one sample, sequenced in a study of identifying expanded T cells in peripheral blood. Generated by immunoSEQ multiplex PCR, the TCRdb table keeps only in-frame clones and is missing some. The sample comprises under 100,000 clones, approximately 90% of which are singletons, and roughly 7.3% rests with the top ten. The sequencing sample was made of blood. The source is a person between 18 and 75 years old in good health.

The V gene is TRBV7-3, the J gene TRBJ1-2; D is perhaps TRBD1 (5 bases). There are 16 residues in the CDR3. CDR1 is SGHTA, CDR2 FQGTGA, per germline. The ends were cut back, 5 bases at V and 8 bases at J, with 24 bases in the middle. The CDR3 sequence: CASSTNPPGPLGGYTF. The CDR3 region has the DNA TGTGCCAGCAGCACAAATCCCCCGGGGCCCTTGGGGGGCTACACCTTC. The full variable domain, rest sourced from reference TRBV7-3 and TRBJ1-2, is GAGVSQTPSNKVTEKGKYVELRCDPISGHTALYWYRQSLGQGPEFLIYFQGTGAADDSGLPNDRFFAVRPEGSVSTLKIQRTERGDSAVYLCASSTNPPGPLGGYTFGSGTRLTVV.

The chain has TRBV6-4 and TRBJ1-6; possible D gene TRBD1, 6 bases. This CDR3 is 15 amino acids long. Germline V gene sequence: CDR1 MRHNA, CDR2 SNTAGT. Trimming removed 6 bases at V and 6 bases at J, with 15 bases between. In DNA, the CDR3 is TGTGCCAGCAGCCCCGAGGGGGGCGCTAATTCACCCCTCCACTTT. Protein product: CASSPEGGANSPLHF.

V is TRBV9 and J is TRBJ2-1, with 11 bases aligning to TRBD2. Per the germline V gene, CDR1 is SGDLS and CDR2 is YYNGEE. Losses at the gene ends were 4 bases for V and 4 bases for J; bases not matched to a gene: 4. CDR3 length equals 15 residues. This CDR3 is CASSPGTSGYNEQFF. The DNA for the CDR3 is TGTGCCAGCAGCCCCGGGACTAGCGGTTACAATGAGCAGTTCTTC.

This chain connects TRBV5-4 to TRBJ2-5; D tentatively reads TRBD1 or TRBD2 (6 bases each). Trimming left V 4 bases short and J 5 bases short, with 15 bases between. Germline V gives CDR1 SGHNT, CDR2 YYREEE (reference sequence). CDR3 length equals 14 residues. The DNA of the CDR3 is TGTGCCAGCAGCATTGGCGTGGGGGGCGAGACCCAGTACTTC. Translated: CASSIGVGGETQYF.

This clone was seen a single time. J is TRBJ2-5 and V is TRBV18, with D possibly matching TRBD1 (7 bases). The length of the CDR3 is 13 residues. The V end lost 8 bases, the J end lost 1 base, and 11 bases lay between the germline ends. CDR1 and CDR2 (germline): KGHSH, LQKENI. CDR3 sequence reads: CASGGTAQETQYF. The CDR3 bases are TGTGCCAGCGGCGGGACAGCCCAAGAGACCCAGTACTTC.

The J gene is TRBJ2-3, the V gene TRBV6-5; 9 nucleotides match TRBD1. CDR3 length: 15 amino acids. Germline V gene sequence: CDR1 MNHEY, CDR2 SVGAGI. Trimming removed 4 bases from V and 6 bases from J; junction bases left unmatched: 8. CDR3: CASSSAGQGMDTQYF. CDR3 DNA sequence: TGTGCCAGCAGTTCCGCGGGACAGGGAATGGATACGCAGTATTTT.

This chain joins TRBV7-9 and TRBJ1-1; 8 bases fit TRBD1. Trimming cost V 3 bases and J 4 bases; bases outside gene matches: 4. CDR3 size: 14 residues. CDR1 and CDR2 (germline): SEHNR, FQNEAQ (reference sequence). The CDR3 protein is CASSFRQGITEAFF. In nucleotides, the CDR3 is TGTGCCAGCAGCTTTAGACAGGGGATCACTGAAGCTTTCTTT.

This clone was observed once. The gene calls are TRBV7-9 and TRBJ2-7; 9 bases fit TRBD1. The CDR3 is 15 amino acids. Germline V lookup: CDR1 SEHNR, CDR2 FQNEAQ (reference sequence). V shed 5 bases and J 5 bases; nucleotides not matched to a gene: 10. The CDR3 region has the DNA TGTGCCAGCAGCGCCACGGGGACAGGGCTCCACGAGCAGTACTTC. Translating it yields CASSATGTGLHEQYF. The full variable domain, with the rest looked up from reference TRBV7-9 and TRBJ2-7, is DTGVSQNPRHKITKRGQNVTFRCDPISEHNRLYWYRQTLGQGPEFLTYFQNEAQLEKSRLLSDRFSAERPKGSFSTLEIQRTEQGDSAMYLCASSATGTGLHEQYFGPGTRLTVT.

This chain links TRBV27 with TRBJ2-1, with 12 bases matching TRBD2. Germline V gives CDR1 MNHEY, CDR2 SMNVEV (reference sequence). V shed 4 bases and J 7 bases; nucleotides not matched to a gene: 8. The CDR3 sequence is 16 residues long. CDR3 sequence: CASSWASGREGNEQFF. As DNA, the CDR3 is TGTGCCAGCAGTTGGGCTAGCGGGAGGGAGGGGAATGAGCAGTTCTTC.

The chain carries TRBV2 and TRBJ2-1; D not resolved. The CDR3 extends over 15 amino acids. V lost 4 bases and J 0 bases, leaving 10 bases between the germline ends. In germline, CDR1 is SNHLY, CDR2 FYNNEI. CDR3 in amino acids: CASSADHSSYNEQFF. The CDR3, as DNA: TGTGCCAGCAGTGCGGACCACAGCTCCTACAATGAGCAGTTCTTC.

The V gene is TRBV4-3, the J gene TRBJ1-1; tentative D call: TRBD1 (5 bases). The CDR3 spans 13 residues. V lost 4 bases and J lost 1, with 7 bases in between. Per the germline V gene, CDR1 is LGHNA and CDR2 is YSLEER. CDR3 region: CASSRTGNTEAFF. CDR3 in DNA: TGCGCCAGCAGCCGAACAGGGAACACTGAAGCTTTCTTT.

The genes are TRBV2 and TRBJ2-7; weak D call: TRBD1 (6 bases). Germline V CDR1 and CDR2: SNHLY, FYNNEI. The CDR3 runs 14 residues. The V end was cut by 4 bases, the J end by 2 bases, with 12 bases between. The CDR3 nucleotides read TGTGCCAGCAGTGTGAGGGACAACCCCTACGAGCAGTACTTC. Translated, it gives CASSVRDNPYEQYF. Combining the CDR3 with reference TRBV2 and TRBJ2-7 gives the whole variable domain EPEVTQTPSHQVTQMGQEVILRCVPISNHLYFYWYRQILGQKVEFLVSFYNNEISEKSEIFDDQFSVERPDGSNFTLKIRSTKLEDSAMYFCASSVRDNPYEQYFGPGTRLTVT.

This chain links TRBV30 with TRBJ1-1; D is unresolved. The V and J ends lost 4 bases and 6 bases respectively, with 12 bases between them. Germline V gene data show CDR1 as GTSNPN and CDR2 as SVGIG (reference sequence). The CDR3 contains 12 residues. CDR3 sequence (DNA): TGTGCCTGGAATTTCTTAGGAGCTGAAGCTTTCTTT. Amino acid sequence: CAWNFLGAEAFF.

This clone was picked up one time. The genes are TRBV5-6 and TRBJ1-3; unclear D gene. Trimming shortened V by 0 bases and J by 8 bases, and 9 bases separated the two germline ends. This CDR3 has 13 residues. Germline V gene data show CDR1 as SGHDT and CDR2 as YYEEEE. This CDR3 is CASSLVYVDTIYF. DNA of the CDR3: TGTGCCAGCAGCTTGGTTTACGTAGACACCATATATTTT. Together with reference TRBV5-6 and TRBJ1-3, the CDR3 gives the full variable domain: DAGVTQSPTHLIKTRGQQVTLRCSPKSGHDTVSWYQQALGQGPQFIFQYYEEEERQRGNFPDRFSGHQFPNYSSELNVNALLLGDSALYLCASSLVYVDTIYFGEGSWLTVV.